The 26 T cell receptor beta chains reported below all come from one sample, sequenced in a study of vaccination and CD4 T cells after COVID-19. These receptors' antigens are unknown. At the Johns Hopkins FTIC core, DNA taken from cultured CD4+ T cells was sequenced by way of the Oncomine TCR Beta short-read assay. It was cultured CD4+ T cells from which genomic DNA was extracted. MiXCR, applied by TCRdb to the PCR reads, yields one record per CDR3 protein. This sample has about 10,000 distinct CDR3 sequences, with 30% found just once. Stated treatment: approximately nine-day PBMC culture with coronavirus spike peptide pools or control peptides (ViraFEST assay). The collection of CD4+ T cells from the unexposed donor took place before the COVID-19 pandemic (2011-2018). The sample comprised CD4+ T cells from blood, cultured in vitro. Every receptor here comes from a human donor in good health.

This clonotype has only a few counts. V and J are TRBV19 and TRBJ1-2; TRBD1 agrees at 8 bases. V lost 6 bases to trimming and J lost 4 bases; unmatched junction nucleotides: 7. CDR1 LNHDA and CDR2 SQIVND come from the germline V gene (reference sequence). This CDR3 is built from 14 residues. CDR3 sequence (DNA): TGTGCCAGTAGAGACAGGGGACGGTCCTATGGCTACACCTTC. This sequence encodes CASRDRGRSYGYTF.

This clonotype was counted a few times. CDR3 DNA: TGTGCCAGCAGTTACTCGATTGCTTCAGATACGCAGTATTTT. It encodes CASSYSIASDTQYF. The chain employs TRBV6-5 and TRBJ2-3; D not certain. Trimming removed 0 bases at V and 4 bases at J, with 8 bases between. CDR1 MNHEY and CDR2 SVGAGI come from the germline V gene. CDR3 length: 14 residues.

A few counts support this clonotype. CDR3 sequence (DNA): TGTGCCAGCAGCTTAGACAGGGAGGCGCAGTATTTT. This codes for CASSLDREAQYF. The gene calls are TRBV11-1 and TRBJ2-3, with D tentatively TRBD1 or TRBD2 (6 bases each). Germline V CDR1 and CDR2: SGHAT, FQDESV (reference sequence). The CDR3 has 12 residues. V was clipped by 1 base and J by 10 bases, with 9 bases between them.

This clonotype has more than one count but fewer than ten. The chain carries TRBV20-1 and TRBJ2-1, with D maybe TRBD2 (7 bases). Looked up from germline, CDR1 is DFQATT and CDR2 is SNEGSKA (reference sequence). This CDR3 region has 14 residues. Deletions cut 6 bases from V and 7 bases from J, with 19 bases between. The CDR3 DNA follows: TGCAGTGCCCGGGGGGCCATATTGCAGAATGAGCAGTTCTTC. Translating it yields CSARGAILQNEQFF.

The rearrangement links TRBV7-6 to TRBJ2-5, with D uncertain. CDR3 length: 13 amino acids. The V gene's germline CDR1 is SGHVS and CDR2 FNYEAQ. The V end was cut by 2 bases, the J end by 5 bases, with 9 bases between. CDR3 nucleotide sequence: TGTGCCAGCAGCTTAAAGCTGTGGGAGACCCAGTACTTC. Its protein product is CASSLKLWETQYF.

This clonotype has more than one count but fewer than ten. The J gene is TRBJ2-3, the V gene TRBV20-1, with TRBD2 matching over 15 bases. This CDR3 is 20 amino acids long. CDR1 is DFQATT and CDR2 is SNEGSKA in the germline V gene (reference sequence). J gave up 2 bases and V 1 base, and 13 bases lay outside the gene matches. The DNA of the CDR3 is TGCAGTGCTAGAGGTCTAGGACTAGCGGGAGGGTCCATTATCACAGATACGCAGTATTTT. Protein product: CSARGLGLAGGSIITDTQYF.

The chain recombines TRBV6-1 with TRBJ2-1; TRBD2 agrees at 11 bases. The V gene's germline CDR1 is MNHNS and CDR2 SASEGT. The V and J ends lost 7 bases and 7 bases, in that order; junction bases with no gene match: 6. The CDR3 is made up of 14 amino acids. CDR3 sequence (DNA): TGTGCCAGCACTAAACTAGCGGGAGTAAATGAGCAGTTCTTC. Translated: CASTKLAGVNEQFF.

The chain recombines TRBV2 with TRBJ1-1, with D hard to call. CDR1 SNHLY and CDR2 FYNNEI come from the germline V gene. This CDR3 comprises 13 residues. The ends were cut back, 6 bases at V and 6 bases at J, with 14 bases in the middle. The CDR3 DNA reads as TGTGCCAGCAGCCCCGTGAGGGTCGCTGAAGCTTTCTTT. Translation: CASSPVRVAEAFF.

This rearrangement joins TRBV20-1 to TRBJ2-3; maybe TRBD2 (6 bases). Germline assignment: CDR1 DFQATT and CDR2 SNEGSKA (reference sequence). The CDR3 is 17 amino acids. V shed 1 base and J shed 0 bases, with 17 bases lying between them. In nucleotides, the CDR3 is TGCAGTGCTAGAGGCGAAATCCCCGGGAGTAGCACAGATACGCAGTATTTT. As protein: CSARGEIPGSSTDTQYF.

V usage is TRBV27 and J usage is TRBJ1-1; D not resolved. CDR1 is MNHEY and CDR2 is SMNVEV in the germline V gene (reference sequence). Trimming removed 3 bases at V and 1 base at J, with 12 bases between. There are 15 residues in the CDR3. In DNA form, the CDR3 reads TGTGCCAGCAGTTTCATAATAGGAGGGAACACTGAAGCTTTCTTT. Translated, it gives CASSFIIGGNTEAFF.

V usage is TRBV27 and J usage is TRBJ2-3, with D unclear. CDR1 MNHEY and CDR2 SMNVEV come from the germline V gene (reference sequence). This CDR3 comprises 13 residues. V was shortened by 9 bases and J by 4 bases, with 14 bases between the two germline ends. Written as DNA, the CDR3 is TGTGCCAGTAGAGCCGGGTGGGCAGATACGCAGTATTTT. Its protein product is CASRAGWADTQYF.

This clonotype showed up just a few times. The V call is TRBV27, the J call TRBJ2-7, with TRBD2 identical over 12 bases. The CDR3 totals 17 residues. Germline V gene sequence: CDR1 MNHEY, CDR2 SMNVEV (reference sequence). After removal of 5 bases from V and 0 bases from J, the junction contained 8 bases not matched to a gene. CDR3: CASSTYRTSGISYEQYF. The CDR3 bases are TGTGCCAGCAGTACCTATCGGACTAGCGGGATCTCCTACGAGCAGTACTTC.

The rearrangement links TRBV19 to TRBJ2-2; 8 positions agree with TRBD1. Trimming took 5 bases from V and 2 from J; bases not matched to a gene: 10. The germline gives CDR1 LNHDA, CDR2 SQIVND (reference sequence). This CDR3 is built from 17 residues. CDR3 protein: CASSARRTGINTGELFF. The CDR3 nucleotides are TGTGCCAGTAGTGCCCGGCGGACAGGGATAAACACCGGGGAGCTGTTTTTT.

The chain's CDR3 is CASRVHGGYNEQFF. DNA for the CDR3: TGTGCCAGTAGGGTCCACGGAGGGTACAATGAGCAGTTCTTC. The chain is built from TRBV19 and TRBJ2-1, with D perhaps TRBD2 (6 bases). V was trimmed by 6 bases and J by 4 bases, leaving 13 bases between them. This CDR3 has 14 amino acids. CDR1 is LNHDA, CDR2 SQIVND, per germline (reference sequence).

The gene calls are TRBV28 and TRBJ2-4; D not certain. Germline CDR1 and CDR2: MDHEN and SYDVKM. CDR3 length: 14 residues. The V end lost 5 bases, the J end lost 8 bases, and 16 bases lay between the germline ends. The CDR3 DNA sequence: TGTGCCAGCAGTCGATTGGACGGGTGGGACATTCAGTACTTC. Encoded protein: CASSRLDGWDIQYF.

CDR3: CASSLDIIYGYTF. The CDR3 bases are TGTGCCAGCAGTTTGGACATAATCTATGGCTACACCTTC. The chain carries TRBV28 and TRBJ1-2; D may be TRBD1 (5 bases). V was clipped by 3 bases and J by 4 bases, with 9 bases between them. The CDR3 contains 13 residues. The germline gives CDR1 MDHEN, CDR2 SYDVKM.

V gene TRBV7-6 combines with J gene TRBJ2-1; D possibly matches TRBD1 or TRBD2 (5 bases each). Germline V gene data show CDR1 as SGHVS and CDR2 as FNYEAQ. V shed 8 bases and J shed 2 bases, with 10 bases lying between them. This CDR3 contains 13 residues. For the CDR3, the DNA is TGTGCCAGCGGCCAGGGACCCTACAATGAGCAGTTCTTC. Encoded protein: CASGQGPYNEQFF.

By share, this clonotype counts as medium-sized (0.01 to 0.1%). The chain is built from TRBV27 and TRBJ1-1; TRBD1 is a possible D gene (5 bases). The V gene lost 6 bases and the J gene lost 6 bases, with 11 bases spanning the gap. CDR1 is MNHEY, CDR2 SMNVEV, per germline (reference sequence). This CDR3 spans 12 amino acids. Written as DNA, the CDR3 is TGTGCCAGCAGGGGGACGGCCCCTGAAGCTTTCTTT. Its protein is CASRGTAPEAFF.

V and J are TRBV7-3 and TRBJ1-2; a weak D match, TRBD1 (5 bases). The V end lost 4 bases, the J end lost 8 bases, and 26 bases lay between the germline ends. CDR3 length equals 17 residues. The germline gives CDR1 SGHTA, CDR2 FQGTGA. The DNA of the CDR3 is TGTGCCAGCAGCTCTGACACCGCCGGGACTCCTAGTGGGGGCTACACCTTC. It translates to CASSSDTAGTPSGGYTF.

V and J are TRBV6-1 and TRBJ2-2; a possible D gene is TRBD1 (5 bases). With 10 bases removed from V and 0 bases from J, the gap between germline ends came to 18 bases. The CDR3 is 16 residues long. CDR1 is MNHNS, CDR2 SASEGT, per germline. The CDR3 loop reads CATRQSQVTNTGELFF. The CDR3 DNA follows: TGTGCCACCAGACAGTCACAGGTGACGAACACCGGGGAGCTGTTTTTT.

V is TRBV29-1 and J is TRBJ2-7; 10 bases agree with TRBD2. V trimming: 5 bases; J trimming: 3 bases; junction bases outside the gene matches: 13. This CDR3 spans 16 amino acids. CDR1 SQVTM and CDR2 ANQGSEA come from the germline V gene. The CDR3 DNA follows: TGCAGCGTTCGGAGTAGCGGGAGGAGGGAGTACTACGAGCAGTACTTC. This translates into CSVRSSGRREYYEQYF.

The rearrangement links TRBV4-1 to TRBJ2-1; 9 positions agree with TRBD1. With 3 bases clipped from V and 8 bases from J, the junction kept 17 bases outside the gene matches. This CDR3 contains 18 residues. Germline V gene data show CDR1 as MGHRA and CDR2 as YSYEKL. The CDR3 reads CASSQGRPGTGRWYEQFF. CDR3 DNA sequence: TGCGCCAGCAGCCAGGGGCGCCCCGGGACAGGGAGGTGGTATGAGCAGTTCTTC.

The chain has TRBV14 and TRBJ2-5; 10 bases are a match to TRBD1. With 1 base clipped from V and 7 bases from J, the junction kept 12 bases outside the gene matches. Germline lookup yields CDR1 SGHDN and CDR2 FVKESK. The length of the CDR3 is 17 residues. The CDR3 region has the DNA TGTGCCAGCAGCCAAGGCCGGGACAGGGGCGGGCGTGGGACCCAGTACTTC. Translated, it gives CASSQGRDRGGRGTQYF.

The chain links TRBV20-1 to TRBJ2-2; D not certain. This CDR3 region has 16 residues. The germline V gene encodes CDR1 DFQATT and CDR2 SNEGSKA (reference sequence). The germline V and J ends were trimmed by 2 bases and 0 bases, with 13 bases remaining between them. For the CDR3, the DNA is TGCAGTGCTAGAATGGCAGGCGTACCGAACACCGGGGAGCTGTTTTTT. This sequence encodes CSARMAGVPNTGELFF.

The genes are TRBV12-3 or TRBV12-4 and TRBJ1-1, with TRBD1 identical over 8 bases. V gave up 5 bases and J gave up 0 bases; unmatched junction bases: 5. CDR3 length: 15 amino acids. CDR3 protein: CASSPRTGLNTEAFF. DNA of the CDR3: TGTGCCAGCAGTCCAAGGACAGGGCTGAACACTGAAGCTTTCTTT.

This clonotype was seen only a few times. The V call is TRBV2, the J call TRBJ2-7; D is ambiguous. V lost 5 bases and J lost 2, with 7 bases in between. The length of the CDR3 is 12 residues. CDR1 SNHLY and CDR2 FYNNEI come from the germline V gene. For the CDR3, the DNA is TGTGCCAGCAGTCTCGACGCCTACGAGCAGTACTTC. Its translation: CASSLDAYEQYF.